This T cell receptor beta chain was retrieved from a study of T cells in Graves' hyperthyroidism and ophthalmopathy. In its sample, this clonotype was seen many times. Deletions cut 7 bases from V and 4 bases from J, with 13 bases between. This CDR3 spans 13 amino acids. Using RNA transcripts as the source, TCR beta CDR3 regions were amplified. The TCR CDR3 first-round RT-PCR relied on the HTBI primer set. TCRdb processed the multiplex PCR reads anew with MiXCR; each CDR3 protein has one entry. The sample includes fewer than 650,000 distinct CDR3 sequences, around 50% of them seen just once. The sample taken for sequencing was peripheral blood or thyroid tissue (not recorded which). This TCR came from an adult woman with Graves' disease, either hyperthyroidism or ophthalmopathy (not recorded which). The chain recombines TRBV12-3 or TRBV12-4 with TRBJ1-1, with D perhaps matching TRBD1 (5 bases). As DNA, the CDR3 is TGTGCCAGCATGGGACTTATCCCCACTGAAGCTTTCTTT. It encodes CASMGLIPTEAFF.